This TCR beta chain was obtained from a study of blood T cells in healthy people across ages. The use of a sample-barcoded 5' primer and a J-beta primer mix characterized a second PCR of about 7 to 12 cycles. Tags on each cDNA molecule came from a template-switch adaptor with 12 random nucleotides. TCRdb re-called the 5' RACE reads with MiXCR, one entry per CDR3 protein. The repertoire holds hundreds of thousands of distinct CDR3 sequences, with roughly 64% as singletons. This CDR3 region has 18 residues. V dropped 1 base and J dropped 0 bases, with 15 bases sitting between them. Sample donors were healthy Caucasian individuals that came from Russia, aged about 6 to 95.

Sequencing was performed on blood. The rearrangement joins TRBV12-3 or TRBV12-4 to TRBJ1-4; unclear D gene. This receptor was obtained from a man under 40 in good health. CDR3 loop: CASSLGVQRGSTNEKLFF. The CDR3 coding sequence is TGTGCCAGCAGTTTAGGGGTACAGCGAGGGTCAACTAATGAAAAACTGTTTTTT.